The 32 T cell receptor beta chains reported below all come from one sample, sequenced in a study of blood T cell repertoires in COVID-19. TCRdb's table, derived via immunoSEQ multiplex PCR, lists solely in-frame clones and lacks some. The table lists some 260,000 clones, 60% to 75% of them singletons, with more than 2.5% in the top ten. Input material: peripheral blood. The receptor source for this set is a woman of 80 years or more with acute or convalescent COVID-19.

This chain links TRBV30 with TRBJ1-3; D not certain. Germline loops: CDR1 GTSNPN, CDR2 SVGIG (reference sequence). V lost 0 bases and J 1 base, leaving 4 bases between the germline ends. The length of the CDR3 is 13 residues. The CDR3 nucleotides are TGTGCCTGGAGTGTTTCATCTGGAAACACCATATATTTT. Its translation: CAWSVSSGNTIYF.

The CDR3 coding sequence is TGTGCCAGCAGCTTAGAGGCAGGGCTTGGCTACACCTTC. Translated: CASSLEAGLGYTF. The chain couples TRBV7-2 to TRBJ1-2; perhaps TRBD1 as D (5 bases). This CDR3 comprises 13 residues. V lost 1 base to trimming and J lost 7 bases, with 10 bases between them. From germline, CDR1 is SGHTA and CDR2 FQGNSA.

This clone appeared a few times. CDR3 nucleotides: TGTGCCAGCAGCCCAGGGGGGACTAGTTACAATGAGCAGTTCTTC. Its protein is CASSPGGTSYNEQFF. This chain links TRBV7-8 with TRBJ2-1; the D gene is possibly TRBD2 (8 bases). The CDR3 contains 15 residues. From germline, CDR1 is SGHVS and CDR2 FQNEAQ. V was trimmed by 5 bases and J by 4 bases, leaving 15 bases between them.

The chain uses TRBV9 and TRBJ2-2, with D perhaps matching TRBD1 (7 bases). The V end was cut by 4 bases, the J end by 2 bases, with 12 bases between. This CDR3 has 15 amino acids. The germline V gene has CDR1 SGDLS and CDR2 YYNGEE. This CDR3 reads CASSPTGTNTGELFF. The CDR3 bases are TGTGCCAGCAGCCCGACAGGGACTAACACCGGGGAGCTGTTTTTT.

This clone was detected once. V and J are TRBV7-2 and TRBJ2-3; the match to TRBD1 covers 8 bases. Trimming took 0 bases from V and 4 from J; bases not matched to a gene: 9. There are 17 residues in the CDR3. In germline, CDR1 is SGHTA, CDR2 FQGNSA. The CDR3 DNA reads TGTGCCAGCAGCTTAGCCGCCCAGGGGGCCTTAGCAGATACGCAGTATTTT. Encoded protein: CASSLAAQGALADTQYF.

The J gene is TRBJ1-1, the V gene TRBV21-1; the D call in the table, TRBD1, was not verified against the DNA. TRBV21-1 represents a pseudogene. The CDR3 sequence is 16 residues long. CDR3 sequence (DNA): TGTGCCAGCAGCAGAAGAATCAGGGGGGAGAACACTGAAGCTTTCTTT. Amino acids: CASSRRIRGENTEAFF.

This chain links TRBV7-8 with TRBJ1-6; D not resolved. Trimming pared 5 bases from V and 10 bases from J, leaving 9 bases between. CDR3 size: 12 residues. Germline V CDR1 and CDR2: SGHVS, FQNEAQ. The CDR3, as DNA: TGTGCCAGCAGCCCACTTTGGTCACCCCTCCACTTT. This sequence encodes CASSPLWSPLHF.

The chain couples TRBV4-1 to TRBJ2-1; 7 bases align to TRBD2. The CDR3 spans 17 residues. V was pared by 0 bases and J by 0 bases, with 5 bases of the junction left unmatched. Per the germline V gene, CDR1 is MGHRA and CDR2 is YSYEKL. In DNA form, the CDR3 reads TGCGCCAGCAGCCAAGATGGGGGGGGTCGCTCCTACAATGAGCAGTTCTTC. Translated: CASSQDGGGRSYNEQFF.

V usage is TRBV7-9 and J usage is TRBJ1-5; D is unresolved. The CDR3 covers 12 residues. Germline lookup yields CDR1 SEHNR and CDR2 FQNEAQ (reference sequence). Trimming stripped 3 bases from V and 6 bases from J, with 6 bases between. CDR3 in amino acids: CASSFSVQPQHF. The CDR3 bases are TGTGCCAGCAGCTTCTCCGTTCAGCCCCAGCATTTT.

The gene calls are TRBV6-5 and TRBJ1-4; 7 nucleotides line up with TRBD1. This CDR3 is 14 amino acids long. V lost 7 bases, J lost 4 bases, and 6 bases stayed unmatched. Germline values: CDR1 MNHEY, CDR2 SVGAGI. The CDR3 spells CASNPQGVNEKLFF. CDR3 bases: TGTGCCAGCAATCCCCAGGGGGTTAATGAAAAACTGTTTTTT.

This chain links TRBV3-1 (or the pseudogene TRBV3-2) with TRBJ1-1; D gene unclear. V lost 0 bases, J lost 6 bases, and 11 bases lay in between. Germline assignment: CDR1 LGHDT and CDR2 YNNKEL (reference sequence). This CDR3 contains 14 residues. The CDR3 loop reads CASSQDYRGSEAFF. DNA of the CDR3: TGTGCCAGCAGCCAAGATTATCGAGGCTCTGAAGCTTTCTTT.

The V call is TRBV7-7, the J call TRBJ2-2, with D possibly matching TRBD2 (6 bases). The CDR3 spans 15 residues. Trimming left V 4 bases short and J 5 bases short, with 14 bases between. The germline gives CDR1 SSHAT, CDR2 FNYEAQ (reference sequence). The CDR3 region has the DNA TGTGCCAGCAGCTCGGGACTGGCGGGGACCGGGGAGCTGTTTTTT. This codes for CASSSGLAGTGELFF.

The J gene is TRBJ1-2, the V gene TRBV11-2, with 9 bases fitting TRBD1. V trimming: 0 bases; J trimming: 4 bases; junction bases outside the gene matches: 3. Germline V gene lookup returns CDR1 SGHAT and CDR2 FQNNGV. The CDR3 is 15 amino acids. The CDR3 sequence is CASSLDGTGTYGYTF. The CDR3 DNA reads as TGTGCCAGCAGCTTAGATGGGACAGGGACCTATGGCTACACCTTC.

This chain links TRBV6-1 with TRBJ2-7; 7 nucleotides line up with TRBD1. The V segment lost 2 bases and the J segment 4 bases; nucleotides outside the gene matches: 8. The CDR3 runs to 15 residues. Germline lookup yields CDR1 MNHNS and CDR2 SASEGT. CDR3 nucleotides: TGTGCCAGCAGTGAATCGAAGGGCAGGGGGTACGAGCAGTACTTC. It encodes CASSESKGRGYEQYF.

V gene TRBV5-1 combines with J gene TRBJ1-2, with no clear D. From germline, CDR1 is SGHRS and CDR2 YFSETQ. Trimming removed 3 bases at V and 0 bases at J, with 6 bases between. The CDR3 loop spans 13 amino acids. The CDR3 loop is CASSYTANYGYTF. For the CDR3, the DNA is TGCGCCAGCAGCTACACAGCTAACTATGGCTACACCTTC.

The sample holds one count of this clone. The chain has TRBV19 and TRBJ1-3; D might be TRBD1 (6 bases). This CDR3 comprises 19 residues. V lost 5 bases and J 0 bases, leaving 23 bases between the germline ends. Per germline, CDR1 LNHDA and CDR2 SQIVND (reference sequence). The CDR3 loop is CASSPSIVIEQGSGNTIYF. The CDR3, as DNA: TGTGCCAGTAGTCCATCCATAGTGATTGAACAGGGCTCTGGAAACACCATATATTTT.

This clone was counted at least ten times. The chain links TRBV4-1 to TRBJ2-7, with 13 bases lining up with TRBD2. Germline CDR1 MGHRA, CDR2 YSYEKL. V lost 5 bases, J lost 3 bases, and 10 bases stayed unmatched. The CDR3 totals 17 residues. The CDR3 reads CASSYNPGTSGIYEQYF. In nucleotides, the CDR3 is TGCGCCAGCAGCTACAACCCAGGGACTAGCGGGATCTACGAGCAGTACTTC.

J is TRBJ2-5 and V is TRBV3-1 (or the pseudogene TRBV3-2), with TRBD2 matching over 9 bases. Trimming took 1 base from V and 13 from J; bases not matched to a gene: 7. The CDR3 contains 13 residues. In germline, CDR1 is LGHDT, CDR2 YNNKEL (reference sequence). The chain's CDR3 is CASSQAQAGGLYF. In nucleotides, the CDR3 is TGTGCCAGCAGCCAAGCGCAAGCGGGAGGTTTGTACTTC.

This clone showed up just once. DNA for the CDR3: TGCGCCAGCAGCGGGACCGGGACAGGGTGGGAGACCCAGTACTTC. Amino acids: CASSGTGTGWETQYF. The V gene is TRBV5-1, the J gene TRBJ2-5, with 9 bases aligning to TRBD1. Trimming at V came to 4 bases and at J to 5 bases, leaving 9 bases not matched to a gene. CDR1 is SGHRS and CDR2 is YFSETQ in the germline V gene. The CDR3 covers 15 residues.

The chain uses TRBV5-4 and TRBJ2-3; the match to TRBD2 covers 10 bases. The CDR3 has 15 residues. The germline V gene has CDR1 SGHNT and CDR2 YYREEE (reference sequence). V was clipped by 4 bases and J by 1 base; unmatched bases: 3. CDR3 sequence: CASSITSGGTDTQYF. CDR3 coding DNA: TGTGCCAGCAGCATCACTAGCGGGGGCACAGATACGCAGTATTTT.

The CDR3 loop is CASSETSGGAFNEQFF. CDR3 sequence (DNA): TGTGCCAGCAGCGAGACTAGCGGGGGGGCTTTTAATGAGCAGTTCTTC. The chain combines TRBV9 with TRBJ2-1, with 14 bases fitting TRBD2. CDR3 length equals 16 residues. CDR1 and CDR2 (germline): SGDLS, YYNGEE. Trimming removed 3 bases from V and 7 bases from J; junction bases left unmatched: 6.

This chain uses TRBV2 with TRBJ2-5; 10 nucleotides match TRBD1. The CDR3 sequence is 15 residues long. Looked up from germline, CDR1 is SNHLY and CDR2 is FYNNEI. V shed 7 bases, J shed 2 bases, and the junction held 7 bases outside the gene matches. CDR3 sequence reads: CASTDRGRFQETQYF. CDR3 nucleotides: TGTGCCAGCACCGACAGGGGGCGATTTCAAGAGACCCAGTACTTC. Together with reference TRBV2 and TRBJ2-5, the CDR3 gives the full variable domain: EPEVTQTPSHQVTQMGQEVILRCVPISNHLYFYWYRQILGQKVEFLVSFYNNEISEKSEIFDDQFSVERPDGSNFTLKIRSTKLEDSAMYFCASTDRGRFQETQYFGPGTRLLVL.

The chain is built from TRBV6-5 and TRBJ2-1; 9 positions agree with TRBD2. Losses at the gene ends were 6 bases for V and 9 bases for J; bases not matched to a gene: 12. This CDR3 contains 15 residues. Germline-derived CDR1 and CDR2 are MNHEY and SVGAGI. The DNA of the CDR3 is TGTGCCAGCAGCGGGGGGGTAGCGGGAGAGGGTGAGCAGTTCTTC. Its translation is CASSGGVAGEGEQFF.

This chain uses TRBV7-9 with TRBJ2-5, with D perhaps TRBD2 (6 bases). The CDR3 is 13 residues long. Trimming took 5 bases from V and 5 from J, leaving 12 bases between them. CDR1 and CDR2 from the germline V gene are SEHNR and FQNEAQ (reference sequence). The CDR3, as DNA: TGTGCCAGCAGCGCCGGGGGATTGGAGACCCAGTACTTC. It is translated as CASSAGGLETQYF.

This chain links TRBV7-9 with TRBJ2-7, with D possibly matching TRBD2 (5 bases). With 4 bases removed from V and 9 bases from J, the gap between germline ends came to 13 bases. Germline CDR1 is SEHNR and CDR2 is FQNEAQ (reference sequence). The CDR3 has 12 amino acids. For the CDR3, the DNA is TGTGCCAGCAGCTCCACACCCGCGGGGCAGTACTTC. Residues: CASSSTPAGQYF.

This clone has just one count. V gene TRBV12-5 combines with J gene TRBJ2-3; D remains ambiguous. Trimming removed 3 bases from V and 2 bases from J, with 3 bases in between. The germline CDR1 and CDR2 sequences are LGHNT and FRNRAP. This CDR3 has 12 residues. This CDR3 reads CASGFYTDTQYF. The CDR3 nucleotides are TGTGCTAGTGGTTTTTACACAGATACGCAGTATTTT. The variable domain in full, with the rest retrieved from reference TRBV12-5 and TRBJ2-3, is DARVTQTPRHKVTEMGQEVTMRCQPILGHNTVFWYRQTMMQGLELLAYFRNRAPLDDSGMPKDRFSAEMPDATLATLKIQPSEPRDSAVYFCASGFYTDTQYFGPGTRLTVL.

The gene calls are TRBV29-1 and TRBJ2-5, with TRBD1 identical over 7 bases. V dropped 4 bases and J dropped 2; count of bases not matched to a gene: 1. The CDR3 is 12 amino acids. Germline V gene data show CDR1 as SQVTM and CDR2 as ANQGSEA. CDR3 sequence (DNA): TGCAGCGTTGCACAGGGGCAAGAGACCCAGTACTTC. Translated, it gives CSVAQGQETQYF.

The rearrangement joins TRBV19 to TRBJ2-2; D gene unclear. Trimming removed 3 bases at V and 4 bases at J, with 9 bases between. This CDR3 spans 14 amino acids. Germline V gives CDR1 LNHDA, CDR2 SQIVND (reference sequence). The CDR3 DNA is TGTGCCAGTAGTATTGGCCTTTTCACCGGGGAGCTGTTTTTT. Translation gives CASSIGLFTGELFF.

The chain couples TRBV30 to TRBJ2-7; the D is unclear. Trimming removed 1 base from V and 3 bases from J, with 16 bases in between. The CDR3 covers 15 residues. CDR1 GTSNPN and CDR2 SVGIG come from the germline V gene (reference sequence). The CDR3 spells CAWSEVWQPLYEQYF. Here the CDR3 DNA reads TGTGCCTGGAGTGAAGTCTGGCAACCGCTCTACGAGCAGTACTTC.

The chain employs TRBV28 and TRBJ1-1; 9 bases agree with TRBD1. V lost 8 bases to trimming and J lost 0 bases; unmatched junction nucleotides: 7. The germline gives CDR1 MDHEN, CDR2 SYDVKM. The CDR3 sequence is 15 residues long. CDR3 in DNA: TGTGCCAGCGGAGGGACAGGGCGCTTGAACACTGAAGCTTTCTTT. This sequence encodes CASGGTGRLNTEAFF.

Ten or more counts support this clone. J is TRBJ2-5 and V is TRBV19; 9 positions agree with TRBD2. CDR3 length: 16 residues. J gave up 4 bases and V 2 bases, and 8 bases lay outside the gene matches. The germline gives CDR1 LNHDA, CDR2 SQIVND (reference sequence). CDR3 residues: CASSIWRAGGRETQYF. The CDR3 nucleotides are TGTGCCAGTAGTATATGGAGAGCGGGAGGTAGAGAGACCCAGTACTTC.

The J gene is TRBJ2-2, the V gene TRBV18, with 8 positions matching TRBD1. The CDR3 loop spans 15 amino acids. Germline CDR1 is KGHSH and CDR2 is LQKENI. Trimming removed 6 bases from V and 4 bases from J; junction bases left unmatched: 7. For the CDR3, the DNA is TGTGCCAGCTCCCGGGGGACAGGACCCACCGGGGAGCTGTTTTTT. Protein product: CASSRGTGPTGELFF.